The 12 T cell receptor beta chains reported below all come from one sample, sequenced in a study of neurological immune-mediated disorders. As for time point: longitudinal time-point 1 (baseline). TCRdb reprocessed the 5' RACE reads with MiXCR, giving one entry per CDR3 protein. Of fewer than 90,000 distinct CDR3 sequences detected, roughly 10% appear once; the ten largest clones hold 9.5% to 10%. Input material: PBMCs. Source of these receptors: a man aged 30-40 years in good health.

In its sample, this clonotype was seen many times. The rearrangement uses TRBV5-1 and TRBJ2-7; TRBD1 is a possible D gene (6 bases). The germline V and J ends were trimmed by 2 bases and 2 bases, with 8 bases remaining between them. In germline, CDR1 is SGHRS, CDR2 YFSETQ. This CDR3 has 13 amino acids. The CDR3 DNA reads TGCGCCAGCAGCTTTACAGGGACCTACGAGCAGTACTTC. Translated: CASSFTGTYEQYF.

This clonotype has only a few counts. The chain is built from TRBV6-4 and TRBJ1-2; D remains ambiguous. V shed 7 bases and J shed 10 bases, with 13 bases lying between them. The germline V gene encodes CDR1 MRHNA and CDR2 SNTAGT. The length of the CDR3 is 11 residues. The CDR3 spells CASKGGHIYTF. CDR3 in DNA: TGTGCCAGCAAAGGCGGGCATATCTACACCTTC.

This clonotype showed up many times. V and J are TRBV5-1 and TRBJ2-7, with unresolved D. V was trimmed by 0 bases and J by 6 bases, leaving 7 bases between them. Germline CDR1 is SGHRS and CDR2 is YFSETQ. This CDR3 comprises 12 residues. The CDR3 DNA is TGCGCCAGCAGCTTGGGGCTGGGCGAGCAGTACTTC. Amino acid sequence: CASSLGLGEQYF.

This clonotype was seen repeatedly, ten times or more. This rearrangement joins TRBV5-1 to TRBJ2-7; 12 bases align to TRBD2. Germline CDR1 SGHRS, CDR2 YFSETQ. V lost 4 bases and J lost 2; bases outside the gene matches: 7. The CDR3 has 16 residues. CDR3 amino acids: CASSGLGLAGAYEQYF. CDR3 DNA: TGCGCCAGCAGCGGCCTGGGACTAGCGGGCGCCTACGAGCAGTACTTC. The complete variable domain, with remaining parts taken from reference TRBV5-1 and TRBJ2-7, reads KAGVTQTPRYLIKTRGQQVTLSCSPISGHRSVSWYQQTPGQGLQFLFEYFSETQRNKGNFPGRFSGRQFSNSRSEMNVSTLELGDSALYLCASSGLGLAGAYEQYFGPGTRLTVT.

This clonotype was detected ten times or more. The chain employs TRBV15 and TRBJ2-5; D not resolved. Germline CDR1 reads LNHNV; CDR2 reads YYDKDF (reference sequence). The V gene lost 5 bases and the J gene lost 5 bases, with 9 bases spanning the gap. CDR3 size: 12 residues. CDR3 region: CATSVGMETQYF. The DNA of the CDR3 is TGTGCCACCAGCGTTGGGATGGAGACCCAGTACTTC.

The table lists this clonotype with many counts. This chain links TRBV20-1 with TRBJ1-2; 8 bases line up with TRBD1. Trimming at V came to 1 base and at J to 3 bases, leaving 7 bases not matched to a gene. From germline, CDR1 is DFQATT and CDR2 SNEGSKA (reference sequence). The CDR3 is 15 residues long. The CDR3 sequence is CSARASRQGYYGYTF. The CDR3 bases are TGCAGTGCTAGAGCTTCCAGACAGGGGTACTATGGCTACACCTTC.

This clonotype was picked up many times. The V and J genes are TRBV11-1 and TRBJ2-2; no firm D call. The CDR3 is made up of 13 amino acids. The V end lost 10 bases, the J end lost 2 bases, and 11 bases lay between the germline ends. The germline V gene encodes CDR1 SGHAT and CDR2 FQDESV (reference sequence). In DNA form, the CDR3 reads TGTGCCACCTCACGCTCCAACACCGGGGAGCTGTTTTTT. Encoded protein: CATSRSNTGELFF.

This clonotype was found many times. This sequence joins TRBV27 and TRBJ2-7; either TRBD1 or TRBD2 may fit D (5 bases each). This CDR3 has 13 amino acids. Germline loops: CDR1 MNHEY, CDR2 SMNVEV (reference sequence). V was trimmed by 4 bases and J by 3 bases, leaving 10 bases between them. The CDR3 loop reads CASSSSGRYEQYF. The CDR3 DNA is TGTGCCAGCAGTTCGTCGGGACGCTACGAGCAGTACTTC.

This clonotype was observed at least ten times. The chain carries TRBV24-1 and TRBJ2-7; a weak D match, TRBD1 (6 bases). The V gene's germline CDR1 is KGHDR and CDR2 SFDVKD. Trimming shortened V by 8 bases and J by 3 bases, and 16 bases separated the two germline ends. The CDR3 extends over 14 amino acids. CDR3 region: CATMPRGYLYEQYF. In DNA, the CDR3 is TGTGCCACCATGCCCAGGGGTTACCTCTACGAGCAGTACTTC.

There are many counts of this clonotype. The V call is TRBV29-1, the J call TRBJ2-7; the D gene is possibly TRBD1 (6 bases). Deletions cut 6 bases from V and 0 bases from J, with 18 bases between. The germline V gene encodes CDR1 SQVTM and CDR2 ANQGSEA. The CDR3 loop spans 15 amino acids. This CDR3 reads CSVGPGTYNSYEQYF. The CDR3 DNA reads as TGCAGCGTAGGACCCGGGACATACAACTCCTACGAGCAGTACTTC.

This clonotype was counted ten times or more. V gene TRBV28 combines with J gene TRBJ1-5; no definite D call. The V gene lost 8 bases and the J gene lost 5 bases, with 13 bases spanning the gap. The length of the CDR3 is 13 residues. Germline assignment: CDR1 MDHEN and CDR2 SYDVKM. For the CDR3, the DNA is TGTGCCAGCGGAGGCTGGTCGGATCAGCCCCAGCATTTT. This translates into CASGGWSDQPQHF.

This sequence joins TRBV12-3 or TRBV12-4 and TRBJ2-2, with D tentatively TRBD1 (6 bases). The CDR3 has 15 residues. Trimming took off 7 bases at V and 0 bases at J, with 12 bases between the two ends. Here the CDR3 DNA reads TGTGCCAGCACCCGGGACACACCGAACACCGGGGAGCTGTTTTTT. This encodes CASTRDTPNTGELFF.